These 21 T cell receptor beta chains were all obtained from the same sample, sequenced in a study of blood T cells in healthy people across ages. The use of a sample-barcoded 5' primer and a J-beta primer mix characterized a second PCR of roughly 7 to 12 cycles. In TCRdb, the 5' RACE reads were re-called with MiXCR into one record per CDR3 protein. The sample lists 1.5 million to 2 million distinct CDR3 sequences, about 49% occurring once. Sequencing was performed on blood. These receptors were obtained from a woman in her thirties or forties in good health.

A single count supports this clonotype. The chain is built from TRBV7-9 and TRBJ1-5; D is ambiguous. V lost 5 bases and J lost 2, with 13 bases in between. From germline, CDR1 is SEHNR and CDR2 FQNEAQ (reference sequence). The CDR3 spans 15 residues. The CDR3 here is CASSADPAGNQPQHF. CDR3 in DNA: TGTGCCAGCAGCGCCGACCCAGCGGGCAATCAGCCCCAGCATTTT. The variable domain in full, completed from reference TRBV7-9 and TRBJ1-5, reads DTGVSQNPRHKITKRGQNVTFRCDPISEHNRLYWYRQTLGQGPEFLTYFQNEAQLEKSRLLSDRFSAERPKGSFSTLEIQRTEQGDSAMYLCASSADPAGNQPQHFGDGTRLSIL.

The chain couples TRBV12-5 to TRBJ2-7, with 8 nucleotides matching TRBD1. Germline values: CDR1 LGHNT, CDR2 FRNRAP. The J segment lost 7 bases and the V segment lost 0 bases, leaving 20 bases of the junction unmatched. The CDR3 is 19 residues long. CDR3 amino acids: CASGLVQGVGGTAYNEQYF. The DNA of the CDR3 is TGTGCTAGTGGTTTGGTACAGGGGGTTGGAGGGACCGCGTACAATGAGCAGTACTTC. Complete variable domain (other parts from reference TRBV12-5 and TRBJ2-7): DARVTQTPRHKVTEMGQEVTMRCQPILGHNTVFWYRQTMMQGLELLAYFRNRAPLDDSGMPKDRFSAEMPDATLATLKIQPSEPRDSAVYFCASGLVQGVGGTAYNEQYFGPGTRLTVT.

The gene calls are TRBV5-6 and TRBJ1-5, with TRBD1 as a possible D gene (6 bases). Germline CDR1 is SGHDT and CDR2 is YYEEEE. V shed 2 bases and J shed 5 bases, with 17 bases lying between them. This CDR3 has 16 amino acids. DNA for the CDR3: TGTGCCAGCAGCTTTACAGGGAGTTCGAGGGATCAGCCCCAGCATTTT. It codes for CASSFTGSSRDQPQHF.

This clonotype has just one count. In DNA form, the CDR3 reads TGTGCCAGCAGCGAAGCTGTACCCCCTGAAGCTTTCTTT. This gives the protein CASSEAVPPEAFF. V usage is TRBV9 and J usage is TRBJ1-1; no definite D call. Germline values: CDR1 SGDLS, CDR2 YYNGEE. The V gene lost 3 bases and the J gene lost 6 bases, with 12 bases spanning the gap. This CDR3 comprises 13 residues.

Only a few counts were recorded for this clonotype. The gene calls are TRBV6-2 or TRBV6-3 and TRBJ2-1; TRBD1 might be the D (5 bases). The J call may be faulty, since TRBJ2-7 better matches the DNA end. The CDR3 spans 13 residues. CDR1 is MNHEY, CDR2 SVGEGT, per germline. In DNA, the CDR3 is TGTGCCAGCAGTTACCAGGGCTACAATGAGCAGTACTTC. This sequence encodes CASSYQGYNEQYF.

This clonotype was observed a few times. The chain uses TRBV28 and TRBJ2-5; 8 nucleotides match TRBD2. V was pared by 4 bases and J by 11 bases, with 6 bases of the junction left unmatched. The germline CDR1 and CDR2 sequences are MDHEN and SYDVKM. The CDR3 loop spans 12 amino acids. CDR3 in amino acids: CASSSTGREQYF. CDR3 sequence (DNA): TGTGCCAGCAGTTCGACCGGGAGGGAGCAGTACTTC.

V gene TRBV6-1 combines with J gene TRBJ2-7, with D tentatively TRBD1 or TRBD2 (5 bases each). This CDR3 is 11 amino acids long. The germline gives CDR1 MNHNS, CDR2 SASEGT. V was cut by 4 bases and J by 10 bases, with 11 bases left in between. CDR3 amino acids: CASSGFGGQYF. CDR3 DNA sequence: TGTGCCAGCAGTGGGTTTGGGGGTCAGTACTTC.

Written as DNA, the CDR3 is TGTGCCAGCAGTCCGGAGGGGGGGGTCTCCTACAATGAGCAGTTCTTC. Amino acids: CASSPEGGVSYNEQFF. V usage is TRBV27 and J usage is TRBJ2-1, with D perhaps TRBD2 (7 bases). Germline lookup yields CDR1 MNHEY and CDR2 SMNVEV (reference sequence). Deletions cut 5 bases from V and 0 bases from J, with 14 bases between. The CDR3 spans 16 residues.

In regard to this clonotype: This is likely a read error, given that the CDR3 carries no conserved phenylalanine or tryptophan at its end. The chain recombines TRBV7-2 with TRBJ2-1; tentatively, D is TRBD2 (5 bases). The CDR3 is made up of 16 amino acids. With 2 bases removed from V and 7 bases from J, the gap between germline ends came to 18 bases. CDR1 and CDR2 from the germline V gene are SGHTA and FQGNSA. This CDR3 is CASSLRSGWGLNEQFL. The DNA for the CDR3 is TGTGCCAGCAGCTTACGGTCGGGGTGGGGTCTAAATGAGCAGTTCCTC.

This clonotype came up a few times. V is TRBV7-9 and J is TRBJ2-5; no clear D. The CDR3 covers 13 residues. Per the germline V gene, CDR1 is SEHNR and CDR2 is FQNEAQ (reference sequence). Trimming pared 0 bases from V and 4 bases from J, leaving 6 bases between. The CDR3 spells CASSLAQAETQYF. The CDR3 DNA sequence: TGTGCCAGCAGCTTAGCCCAGGCAGAGACCCAGTACTTC.

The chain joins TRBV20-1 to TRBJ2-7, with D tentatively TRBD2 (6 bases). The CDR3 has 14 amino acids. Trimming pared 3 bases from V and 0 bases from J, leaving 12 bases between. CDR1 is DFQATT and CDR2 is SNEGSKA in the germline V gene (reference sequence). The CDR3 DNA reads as TGCAGTGCTAGTAATCAGGGAGGCTCCTACGAGCAGTACTTC. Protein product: CSASNQGGSYEQYF.

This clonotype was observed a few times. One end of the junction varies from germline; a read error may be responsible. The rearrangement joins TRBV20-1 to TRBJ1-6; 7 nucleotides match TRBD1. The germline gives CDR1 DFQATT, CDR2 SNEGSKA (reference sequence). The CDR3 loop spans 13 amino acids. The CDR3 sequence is CSASRDSDSPPHF. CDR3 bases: TGCAGTGCTAGCCGGGACAGTGATTCACCCCCCCACTTT.

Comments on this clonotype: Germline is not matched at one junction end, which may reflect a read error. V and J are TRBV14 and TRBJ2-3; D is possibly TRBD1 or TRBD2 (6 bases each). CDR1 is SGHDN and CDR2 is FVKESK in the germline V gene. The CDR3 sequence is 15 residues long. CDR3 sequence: CASSQYSGDTDMQYF. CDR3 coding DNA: TGTGCCAGCAGCCAATACTCGGGGGACACAGATATGCAGTATTTT.

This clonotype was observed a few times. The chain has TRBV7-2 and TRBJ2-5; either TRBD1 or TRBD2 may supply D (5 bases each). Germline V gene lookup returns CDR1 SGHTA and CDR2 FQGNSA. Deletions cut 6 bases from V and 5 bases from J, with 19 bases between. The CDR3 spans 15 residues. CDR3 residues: CASSYNPGRTETQYF. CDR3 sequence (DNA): TGTGCCAGCAGTTATAACCCGGGACGGACGGAGACCCAGTACTTC.

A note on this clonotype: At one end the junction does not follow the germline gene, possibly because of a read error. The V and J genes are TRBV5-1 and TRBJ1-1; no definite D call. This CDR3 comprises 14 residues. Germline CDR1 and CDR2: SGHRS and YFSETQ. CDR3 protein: CARSFQPTPTEAFF. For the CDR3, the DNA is TGCGCCCGCAGCTTCCAGCCCACCCCCACTGAAGCTTTCTTT.

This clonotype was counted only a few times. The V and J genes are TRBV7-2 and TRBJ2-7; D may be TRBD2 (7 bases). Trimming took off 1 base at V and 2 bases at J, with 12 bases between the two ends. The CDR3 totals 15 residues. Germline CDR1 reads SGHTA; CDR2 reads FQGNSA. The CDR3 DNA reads TGTGCCAGCAGCTTAGGGGGGGGCTTACCCTACGAGCAGTACTTC. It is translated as CASSLGGGLPYEQYF.

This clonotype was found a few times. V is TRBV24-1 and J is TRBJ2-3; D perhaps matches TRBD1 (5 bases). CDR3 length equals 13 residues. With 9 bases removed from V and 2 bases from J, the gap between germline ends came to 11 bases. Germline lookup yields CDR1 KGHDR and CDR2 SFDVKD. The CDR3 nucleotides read TGTGCCACCGCGGACATCTCCACAGATACGCAGTATTTT. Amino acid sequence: CATADISTDTQYF.

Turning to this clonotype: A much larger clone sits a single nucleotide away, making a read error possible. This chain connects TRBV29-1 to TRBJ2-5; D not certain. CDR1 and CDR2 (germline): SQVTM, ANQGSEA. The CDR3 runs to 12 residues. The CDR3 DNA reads TGCAGCGGTGAATTCAGGCAAGAGACCCAGTACTTC. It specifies CSGEFRQETQYF.

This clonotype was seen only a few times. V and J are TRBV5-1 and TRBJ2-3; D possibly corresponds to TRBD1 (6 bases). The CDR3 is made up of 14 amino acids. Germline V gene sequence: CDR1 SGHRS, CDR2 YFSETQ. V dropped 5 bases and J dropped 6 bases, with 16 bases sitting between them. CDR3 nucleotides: TGCGCCAGCAGGATTACAGGGCTCGCCGATACGCAGTATTTT. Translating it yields CASRITGLADTQYF. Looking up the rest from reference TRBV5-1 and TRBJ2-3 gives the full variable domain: KAGVTQTPRYLIKTRGQQVTLSCSPISGHRSVSWYQQTPGQGLQFLFEYFSETQRNKGNFPGRFSGRQFSNSRSEMNVSTLELGDSALYLCASRITGLADTQYFGPGTRLTVL.

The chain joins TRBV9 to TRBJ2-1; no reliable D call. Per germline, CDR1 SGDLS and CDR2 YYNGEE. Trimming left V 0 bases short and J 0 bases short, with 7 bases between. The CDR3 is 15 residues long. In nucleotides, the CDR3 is TGTGCCAGCAGCGTAGTGGCAAACTCCTACAATGAGCAGTTCTTC. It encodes CASSVVANSYNEQFF.

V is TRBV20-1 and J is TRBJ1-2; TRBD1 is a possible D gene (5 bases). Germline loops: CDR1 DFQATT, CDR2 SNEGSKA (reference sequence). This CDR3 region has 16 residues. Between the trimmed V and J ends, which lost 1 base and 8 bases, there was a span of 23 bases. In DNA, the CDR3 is TGCAGTGCTAGAGTAGTCAGGGTTTTCGGCTATAGCGGCTACACCTTC. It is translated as CSARVVRVFGYSGYTF.